The entry below gives a single T cell receptor beta chain sequence along with its context. This sample is part of a study of blood T cell repertoires in COVID-19. Sequenced by immunoSEQ multiplex PCR; TCRdb stores in-frame clones only, minus some. This sample has about 210,000 clones; about 85% occur once, and the top ten carry roughly a sixth. Trimming shortened V by 0 bases and J by 2 bases, and 9 bases separated the two germline ends. The germline V gene has CDR1 SQVTM and CDR2 ANQGSEA. The CDR3 contains 14 residues. V usage is TRBV29-1 and J usage is TRBJ2-3; D is perhaps TRBD2 (6 bases). The sample consisted of PBMCs or T cells enriched from blood (not recorded which). This sequence originates from a man aged 40-49 years who had recovered from COVID-19. The CDR3 loop reads CSVEDTGVTDTQYF. The DNA of the CDR3 is TGCAGCGTTGAAGACACGGGAGTCACAGATACGCAGTATTTT.